The rows below give T cell receptor beta chains drawn from one sample of a study of control samples from healthy donors and cancer patients. Repertoires were generated with immunoSEQ multiplex PCR, while TCRdb's copy carries only in-frame clones and drops some. The sample contains about 64,000 clones, approximately 92% of which appear only once. The sample comprised PBMCs. Receptor source: a man aged 35 to 55 with colorectal cancer. Both conserved end residues are part of each CDR3. A D gene is named only where the DNA matches it firmly. Clone size appears in some rows only: once, few, many, or a class for an expanded clone.

TRBV12-3/TRBV12-4	-	-	TRBJ1-1	CASSFGGRTEAFF	TGTGCCAGCAGTTTCGGGGGGCGGACTGAAGCTTTCTTT
TRBV4-2	TRBD1	-	TRBJ2-5	CASSQHPGQGAETQYF	TGTGCCAGCAGCCAGCACCCGGGACAGGGGGCAGAGACCCAGTACTTC
TRBV9	TRBD1	-	TRBJ2-3	CASSRAGTGGTDTQYF	TGTGCCAGCAGCAGAGCCGGGACAGGGGGAACAGATACGCAGTATTTT
TRBV5-4	-	-	TRBJ2-3	CASSLGAGHTDTRNF	TGTGCCAGCAGCCTGGGGGCGGGTCACACAGATACGAGGAATTTT
TRBV6-2/TRBV6-3	TRBD1	-	TRBJ1-2	CASSSRTGGASGYTF	TGTGCCAGCAGTTCCAGGACAGGGGGCGCATCGGGCTACACCTTC
TRBV4-1	-	-	TRBJ2-7	CASSQGTGSPVGQYF	TGCGCCAGCAGCCAAGGAACCGGGTCCCCAGTAGGGCAGTACTTC
TRBV7-6	-	-	TRBJ1-5	CASSLGRGQPQHF	TGTGCCAGCAGCTTAGGAAGGGGTCAGCCCCAGCATTTT
TRBV14	TRBD1	-	TRBJ1-1	CASSLLGTGGVKAFF	TGTGCCAGCAGCCTCTTGGGGACAGGGGGCGTTAAAGCTTTCTTT
TRBV12-3/TRBV12-4	-	-	TRBJ1-4	CASSLSKLKLFF	TGTGCCAGCAGTTTAAGTAAGCTAAAACTGTTTTTT
TRBV19	TRBD1	-	TRBJ1-2	CASRILASGQGGYGYTF	TGTGCCAGTAGGATTCTAGCGTCCGGACAGGGAGGTTATGGCTACACCTTC
TRBV10-2	-	-	TRBJ1-6	CASSEPGGRSNSPLHF	TGCGCCAGCAGTGAGCCTGGGGGCCGCTCTAATTCACCCCTCCACTTT
TRBV7-2	-	once	TRBJ2-1	CASSLGSYNEQFF	TGTGCCAGCAGCTTAGGGTCCTACAATGAGCAGTTCTTC
TRBV12-3/TRBV12-4	-	-	TRBJ2-7	CASSPGGSYEQYF	TGTGCCAGCAGCCCCGGAGGGTCCTACGAGCAGTACTTC
TRBV20-1	-	-	TRBJ1-2	CSARDKYGYTF	TGCAGTGCTAGAGACAAATATGGCTACACCTTC
TRBV13	TRBD1	-	TRBJ2-5	CASSLGQVGVVKDF	TGTGCCAGCAGCCTGGGACAGGTTGGGGTGGTTAAAGACTTC
TRBV6-5	-	-	TRBJ2-7	CASSYSSTGSYEQYF	TGTGCCAGCAGTTACTCGTCTACGGGCTCCTACGAGCAGTACTTC
TRBV5-5	-	-	TRBJ1-4	CASSFQGGFNEKLFF	TGTGCCAGCAGCTTCCAGGGAGGGTTTAATGAAAAACTGTTTTTT
TRBV7-8	-	-	TRBJ2-5	CASSRTGFQETQYF	TGTGCCAGCAGCCGGACGGGGTTTCAAGAGACCCAGTACTTC
TRBV6-6	TRBD1	-	TRBJ1-5	CASSFTGTGSNQPQHF	TGTGCCAGCAGTTTCACCGGGACAGGCAGCAATCAGCCCCAGCATTTT
TRBV11-2	TRBD1	-	TRBJ1-6	CASSLTYRGLGSPLHF	TGTGCCAGCAGCTTAACCTACAGGGGGCTAGGGTCACCCCTCCACTTT
TRBV27	TRBD1	-	TRBJ1-1	CASSIFRDRGARGTEAFF	TGTGCCAGCAGTATCTTCCGGGACAGGGGGGCCAGGGGCACTGAAGCTTTCTTT